This T cell receptor beta chain was obtained from a study of shared clonotypes between healthy human individuals. Study at large: The cohort comprised a couple of women and a few men. Their ages spanned 18 to 49 years. Whole-study results and caveats: Compared with memory subsets, naive subsets generally had larger estimated richness.

On this clone itself: Its antigen is as yet unknown.

For each subset, genomic DNA was distributed in equal portions over several immunoSEQ plates. Data came from immunoSEQ multiplex PCR; TCRdb stores just in-frame clones and leaves some out. The table includes 2 million to 2.5 million clones, about 95% detected once. CDR1 is MNHNS and CDR2 is SASEGT in the germline V gene. The CDR3 has 12 amino acids. Trimming stripped 1 base from V and 9 bases from J, with 10 bases between. The gene calls are TRBV6-1 and TRBJ2-7; no firm D call. Material: naive CD4+ T cells sorted from blood. Subset given: CD45RA+ positively selected. This TCR derives from a man aged 18 to 29 in good health. The DNA for the CDR3 is TGTGCCAGCAGTGAAGTTTGGTCGGCGCAGTACTTC. This translates into CASSEVWSAQYF.